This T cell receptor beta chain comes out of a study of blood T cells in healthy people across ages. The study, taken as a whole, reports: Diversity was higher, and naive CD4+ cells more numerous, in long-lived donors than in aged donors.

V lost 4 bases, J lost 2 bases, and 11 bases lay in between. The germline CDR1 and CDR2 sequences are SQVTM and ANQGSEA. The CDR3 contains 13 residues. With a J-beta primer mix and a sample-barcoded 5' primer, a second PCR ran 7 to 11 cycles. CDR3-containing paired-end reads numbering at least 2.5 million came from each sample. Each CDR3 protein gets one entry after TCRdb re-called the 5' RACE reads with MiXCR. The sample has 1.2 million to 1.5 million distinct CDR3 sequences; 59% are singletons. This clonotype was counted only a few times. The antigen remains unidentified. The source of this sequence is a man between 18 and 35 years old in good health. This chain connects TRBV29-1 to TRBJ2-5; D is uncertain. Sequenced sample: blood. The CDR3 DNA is TGCAGCGTTGTGCCCTCTCAGCAAGAGACCCAGTACTTC. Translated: CSVVPSQQETQYF.